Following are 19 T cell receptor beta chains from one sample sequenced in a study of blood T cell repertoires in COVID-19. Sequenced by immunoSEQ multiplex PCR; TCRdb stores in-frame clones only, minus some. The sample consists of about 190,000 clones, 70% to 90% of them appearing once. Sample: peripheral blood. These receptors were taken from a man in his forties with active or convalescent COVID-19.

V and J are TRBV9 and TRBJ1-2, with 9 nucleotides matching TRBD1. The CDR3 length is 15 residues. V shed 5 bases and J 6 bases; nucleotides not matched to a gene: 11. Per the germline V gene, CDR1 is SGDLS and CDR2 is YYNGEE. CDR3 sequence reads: CASRGQGTMKDGYTF. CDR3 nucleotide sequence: TGTGCCAGCAGGGGACAGGGAACAATGAAGGATGGCTACACCTTC.

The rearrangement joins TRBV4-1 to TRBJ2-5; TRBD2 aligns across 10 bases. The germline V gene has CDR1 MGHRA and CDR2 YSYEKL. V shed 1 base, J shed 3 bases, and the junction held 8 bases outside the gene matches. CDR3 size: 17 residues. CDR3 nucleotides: TGCGCCAGCAGCCAAGCTTTCGGCCTAGCGGGAGAAGAGACCCAGTACTTC. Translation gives CASSQAFGLAGEETQYF.

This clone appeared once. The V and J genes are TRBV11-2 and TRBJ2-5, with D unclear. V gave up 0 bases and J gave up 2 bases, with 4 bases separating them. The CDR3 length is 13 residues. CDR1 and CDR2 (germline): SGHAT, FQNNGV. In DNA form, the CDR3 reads TGTGCCAGCAGCTTAGACAGACAAGAGACCCAGTACTTC. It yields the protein CASSLDRQETQYF.

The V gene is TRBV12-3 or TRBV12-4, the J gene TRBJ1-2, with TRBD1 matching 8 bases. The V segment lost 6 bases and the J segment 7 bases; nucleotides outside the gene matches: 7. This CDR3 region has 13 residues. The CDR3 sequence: CASSRDRLGGYTF. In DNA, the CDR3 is TGTGCCAGCAGCCGGGACAGGCTTGGTGGCTACACCTTC.

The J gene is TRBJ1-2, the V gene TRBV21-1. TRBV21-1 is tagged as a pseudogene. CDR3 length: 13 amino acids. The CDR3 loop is CASSRRVDYGYTF. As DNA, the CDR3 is TGTGCCAGCAGCAGGAGGGTCGACTATGGCTACACCTTC.

The CDR3 is CASSRTRDSSEAFF. In DNA form, the CDR3 reads TGTGCCAGCAGTAGGACTCGGGACAGCAGTGAAGCTTTCTTT. This chain joins TRBV27 and TRBJ1-1; 7 bases are a match to TRBD1. V lost 5 bases, J lost 7 bases, and 10 bases stayed unmatched. This CDR3 region has 14 residues. CDR1 is MNHEY and CDR2 is SMNVEV in the germline V gene (reference sequence).

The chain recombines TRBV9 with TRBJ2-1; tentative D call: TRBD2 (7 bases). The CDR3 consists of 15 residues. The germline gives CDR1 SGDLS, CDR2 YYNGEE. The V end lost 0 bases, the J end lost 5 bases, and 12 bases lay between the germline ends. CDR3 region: CASSVERGGNNEQFF. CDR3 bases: TGTGCCAGCAGCGTAGAGAGGGGGGGGAACAATGAGCAGTTCTTC. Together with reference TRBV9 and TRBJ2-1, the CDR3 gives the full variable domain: DSGVTQTPKHLITATGQRVTLRCSPRSGDLSVYWYQQSLDQGLQFLIQYYNGEERAKGNILERFSAQQFPDLHSELNLSSLELGDSALYFCASSVERGGNNEQFFGPGTRLTVL.

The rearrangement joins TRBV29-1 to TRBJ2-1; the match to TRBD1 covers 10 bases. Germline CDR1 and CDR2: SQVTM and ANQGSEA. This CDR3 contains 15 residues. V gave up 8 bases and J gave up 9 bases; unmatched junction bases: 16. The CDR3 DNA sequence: TGCAGCCTGAAAGGGGCTGACAGGGGGCGAAGTGAGCAGTTCTTC. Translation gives CSLKGADRGRSEQFF.

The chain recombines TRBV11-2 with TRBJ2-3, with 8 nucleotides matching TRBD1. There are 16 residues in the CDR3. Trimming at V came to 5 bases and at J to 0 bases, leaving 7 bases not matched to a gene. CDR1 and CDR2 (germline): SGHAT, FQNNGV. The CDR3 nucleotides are TGTGCCAGCAGCCCTGGACAGGGTTGGAGCACAGATACGCAGTATTTT. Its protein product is CASSPGQGWSTDTQYF.

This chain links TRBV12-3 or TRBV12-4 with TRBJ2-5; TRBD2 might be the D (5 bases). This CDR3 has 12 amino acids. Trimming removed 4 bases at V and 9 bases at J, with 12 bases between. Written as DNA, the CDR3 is TGTGCCAGCAGTTCGGAGGTTGGGGCCCAGTACTTC. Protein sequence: CASSSEVGAQYF.

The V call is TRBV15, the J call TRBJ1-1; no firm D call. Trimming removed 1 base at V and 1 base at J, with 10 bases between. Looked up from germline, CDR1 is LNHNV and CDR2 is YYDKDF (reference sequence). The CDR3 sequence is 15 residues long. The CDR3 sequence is CATSRGGGGNTEAFF. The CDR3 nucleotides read TGTGCCACCAGCAGAGGAGGAGGAGGGAACACTGAAGCTTTCTTT.

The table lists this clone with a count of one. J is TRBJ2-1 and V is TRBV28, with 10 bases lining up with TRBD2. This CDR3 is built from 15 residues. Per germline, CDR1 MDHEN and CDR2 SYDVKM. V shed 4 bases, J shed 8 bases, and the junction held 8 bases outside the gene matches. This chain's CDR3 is CASSSLAGVRDEQFF. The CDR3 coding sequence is TGTGCCAGCAGTTCCCTAGCGGGGGTTCGTGATGAGCAGTTCTTC.

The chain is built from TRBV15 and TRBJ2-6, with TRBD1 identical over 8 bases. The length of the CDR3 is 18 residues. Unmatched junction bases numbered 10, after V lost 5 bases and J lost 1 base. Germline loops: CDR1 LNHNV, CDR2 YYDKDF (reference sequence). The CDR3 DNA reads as TGTGCCACCAGCCCAAGAGGGGACAGGTATTCTGGGGCCAACGTCCTGACTTTC. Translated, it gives CATSPRGDRYSGANVLTF.

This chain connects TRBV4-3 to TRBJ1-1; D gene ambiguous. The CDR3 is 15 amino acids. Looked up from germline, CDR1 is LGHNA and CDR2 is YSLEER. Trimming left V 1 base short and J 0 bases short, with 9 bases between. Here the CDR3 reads CASSQGVGLNTEAFF. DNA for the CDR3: TGCGCCAGCAGCCAAGGGGTGGGCCTGAACACTGAAGCTTTCTTT.

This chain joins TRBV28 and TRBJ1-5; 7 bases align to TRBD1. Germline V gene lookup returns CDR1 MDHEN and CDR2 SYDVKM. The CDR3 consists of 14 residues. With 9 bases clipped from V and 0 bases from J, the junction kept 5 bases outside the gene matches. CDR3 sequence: CASLSGGSNQPQHF. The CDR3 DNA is TGTGCCAGTTTGTCAGGGGGTAGCAATCAGCCCCAGCATTTT.

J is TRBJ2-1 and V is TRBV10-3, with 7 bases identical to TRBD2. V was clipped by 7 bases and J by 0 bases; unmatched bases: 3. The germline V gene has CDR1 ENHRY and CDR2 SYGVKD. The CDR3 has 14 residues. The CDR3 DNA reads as TGTGCCATCAAAGGCGGGAGCTCCTACAATGAGCAGTTCTTC. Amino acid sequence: CAIKGGSSYNEQFF.

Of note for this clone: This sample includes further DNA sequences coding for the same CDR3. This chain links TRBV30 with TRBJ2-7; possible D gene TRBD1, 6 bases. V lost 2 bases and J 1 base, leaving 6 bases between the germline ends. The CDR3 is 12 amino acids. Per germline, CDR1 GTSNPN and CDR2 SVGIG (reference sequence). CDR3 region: CAWSTGSYEQYF. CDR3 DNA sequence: TGTGCCTGGAGTACAGGGTCCTACGAGCAGTACTTC. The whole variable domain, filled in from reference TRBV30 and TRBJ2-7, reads SQTIHQWPATLVQPVGSPLSLECTVEGTSNPNLYWYRQAAGRGLQLLFYSVGIGQISSEVPQNLSASRPQDRQFILSSKKLLLSDSGFYLCAWSTGSYEQYFGPGTRLTVT.

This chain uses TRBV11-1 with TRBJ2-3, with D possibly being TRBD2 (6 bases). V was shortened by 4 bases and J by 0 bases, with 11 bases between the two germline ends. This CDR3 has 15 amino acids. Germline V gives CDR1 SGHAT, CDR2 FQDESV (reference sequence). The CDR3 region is CASSSYGTSTDTQYF. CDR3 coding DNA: TGTGCCAGCAGCTCATACGGGACTAGCACAGATACGCAGTATTTT.

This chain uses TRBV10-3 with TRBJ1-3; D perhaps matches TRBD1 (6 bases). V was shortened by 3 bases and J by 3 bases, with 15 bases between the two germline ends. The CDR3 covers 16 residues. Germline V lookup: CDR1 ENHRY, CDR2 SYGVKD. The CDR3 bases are TGTGCCATCAGTGACCCTTCGGGGGGCCTTGGAAACACCATATATTTT. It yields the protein CAISDPSGGLGNTIYF.